Described below is a single T cell receptor (beta chain) sequence and its context. This entry belongs to a study of blood T cell repertoires in COVID-19. As for the study in general: COVID-19 samples, acute and convalescent, were from the United States, Italy and Spain. PBMCs, B-cell-depleted T cells, or T cells were the source of the cDNA or gDNA that made up the material.

Study processing details: It was from reference gene primer amplification that nucleated cell counts were estimated. This table comes from immunoSEQ multiplex PCR, and its TCRdb copy is limited to in-frame clones, with some not included. V and J calls and clone size are copied from that table; D and trimming were computed from the DNA. The table has 150,000 to 200,000 clones, 80% to 90% seen once; the top ten hold roughly 8.2%. The CDR3 covers 14 residues. With 3 bases clipped from V and 5 bases from J, the junction kept 3 bases outside the gene matches. Germline loops: CDR1 LGHNA, CDR2 YNFKEQ. The V call is TRBV4-2, the J call TRBJ1-4; 7 bases align to TRBD1. Specimen: peripheral blood. The receptor was isolated from a man aged 60 to 69 with acute or convalescent COVID-19. The CDR3 DNA is TGTGCCAGCAGCCAGGGACAGCCCAATGAAAAACTGTTTTTT. It translates to CASSQGQPNEKLFF.